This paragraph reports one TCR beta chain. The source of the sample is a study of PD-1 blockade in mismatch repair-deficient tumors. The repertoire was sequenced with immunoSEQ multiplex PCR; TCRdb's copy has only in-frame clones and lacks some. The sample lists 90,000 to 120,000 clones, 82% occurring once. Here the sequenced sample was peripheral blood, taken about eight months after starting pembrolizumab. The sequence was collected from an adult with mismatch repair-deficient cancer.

CDR3 bases: TGTGCCAGCAGCGTAGAGATCGGCGGGATGGCAGATACGCAGTATTTT. It yields the protein CASSVEIGGMADTQYF. The chain links TRBV9 to TRBJ2-3, with a tentative D call TRBD2 (6 bases). Trimming pared 0 bases from V and 4 bases from J, leaving 15 bases between. Germline V gene lookup returns CDR1 SGDLS and CDR2 YYNGEE. This CDR3 has 16 amino acids.